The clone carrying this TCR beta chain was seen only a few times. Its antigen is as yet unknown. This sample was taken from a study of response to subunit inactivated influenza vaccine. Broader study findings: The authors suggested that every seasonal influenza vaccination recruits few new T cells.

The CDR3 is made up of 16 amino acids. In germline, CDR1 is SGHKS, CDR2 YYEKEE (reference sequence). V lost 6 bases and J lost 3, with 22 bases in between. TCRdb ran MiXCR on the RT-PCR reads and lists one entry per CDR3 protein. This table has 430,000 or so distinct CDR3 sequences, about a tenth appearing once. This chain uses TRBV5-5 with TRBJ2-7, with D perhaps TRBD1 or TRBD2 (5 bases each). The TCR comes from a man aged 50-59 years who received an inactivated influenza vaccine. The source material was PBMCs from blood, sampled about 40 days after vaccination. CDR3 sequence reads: CASTRRGAGRDYEQYF. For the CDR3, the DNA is TGTGCCAGCACCCGAAGAGGCGCAGGGAGAGACTACGAGCAGTACTTC.